This TCR beta chain was found in a study of blood T cells in healthy people across ages. Primed by a sample-barcoded 5' primer and a J-beta primer mix, a second PCR proceeded for 7 to 11 cycles. Tags on each cDNA molecule came from a template-switch adaptor with 12 random nucleotides. Sequencing of every sample gave 2.5 million or more CDR3-containing paired-end reads. TCRdb reanalysed the 5' RACE reads using MiXCR and keeps one entry per CDR3 protein. The repertoire holds some 750,000 distinct CDR3 sequences, about a fifth seen once, with approximately 20% in the top ten. After removal of 7 bases from V and 2 bases from J, the junction contained 7 bases not matched to a gene. The CDR3 sequence is 14 residues long.

The material sequenced was blood. The chain joins TRBV12-3 or TRBV12-4 to TRBJ1-1; 7 positions match TRBD1. This TCR was recovered from a man in his sixties or seventies in good health. Here the CDR3 DNA reads TGTGCCAGCACCGGCGGGGACAGCAACACTGAAGCTTTCTTT. Amino acids: CASTGGDSNTEAFF.